The source of this T cell receptor beta chain is a study of cytomegalovirus exposure and HLA in healthy donors (dated 2017 in TCRdb). About the study as a whole: In an earlier analysis of 587 of the donors, less than 350 Gb of sequence data and some 120 million unique TCR beta sequences from about 179 million T cells were reported. Both class I and class II loci were covered by HLA typing, at four-digit resolution. Of the roughly 430 genotyped donors, approximately 83% fell in the genetic ancestry cluster associated with self-reported Caucasian donors. A later genetic analysis took genome-wide SNP genotypes for about 65% of the 666 donors and used that subset as a discovery cohort. Several DR-DQ haplotypes were handled as single units for association and clustering because linkage in the cohort was strong. Across 398 genotyped donors of the cohort, an average of approximately 200,000 unique TCR beta nucleotide sequences per donor were sequenced, and roughly 20% of those sequences were non-productive. Typing coverage varied by locus: about 629-640 donors for A, B, C, DRB1 and DQB1; approximately 560 for DQA1; approximately 570 for DPA1; fewer than 480 for DPB1. High-throughput TCR immunosequencing, statistical association of individual TCRs with disease status, and machine learning were combined to predict cytomegalovirus infection status. Besides the first cohort of 666 subjects, a separate validation cohort made up of over 100 different subjects was used. Every repertoire in the discovery cohort had been generated on one and the same sequencing platform. The later analysis used no new phenotypic data to find candidate immune exposures, relying instead on TCR beta sequences and their occurrence across donors. About 320 gigabases of sequencing data and approximately 84 million unique TCR sequences were included in an early release covering roughly 600 HLA-typed donors. The aim of the study was to test whether cataloging public T cell receptors could identify signatures of past pathogen exposure. Alongside the repertoire data, information on donor age, sex, ethnicity and CMV serostatus was compiled. An earlier analysis of about 620 of the donors applied high-throughput TCR beta sequencing to assess whether each TCR beta V gene segment acted as functional or pseudogenic. A later analysis re-analyzed previously published TCR beta repertoires from 600 to 850 donors and added high-resolution HLA genotyping to study TCR occurrence patterns. The study used immunosequencing to profile the T cell repertoires of 600 to 850 subjects and linked those repertoires to cytomegalovirus serostatus.

Broader findings and caveats from the paper: Three of the identified cytomegalovirus-associated TCR beta chains were confirmed in vitro to be specific for cytomegalovirus antigens. In both the original and validation cohorts, the classifier was reported to diagnose cytomegalovirus status with high specificity and sensitivity. A later genetic analysis associated a missense DCLRE1C variant with V-gene and J-gene trimming of TCR beta chains, and an independent cohort replicated the association. Several of the top co-occurrence clusters appeared to be linked to parvovirus B19, influenza, CMV and Epstein-Barr virus, according to a later analysis. In a later analysis, HLA-associated TCR beta chains showed more clonal expansion and lower generation probabilities than non-associated chains that were equally common. A further reported finding was that TCR beta sequences accurately predicted the HLA-A and HLA-B alleles for most subjects in the first cohort. For the cohort, immune exposure information was limited to CMV serostatus. Because some donors lacked HLA typing at each locus, the association tests relied only on the typed subset. In an earlier analysis of roughly 560 of the donors, most TCR beta V segments were observed in productive rearrangements about 87% or about 30% of the time, broadly matching IMGT annotations. In the study, approximately 150 TCR beta chains were listed as associated with cytomegalovirus. Because counts were too low, about 18 rarely observed V segments, including chromosome 9 orphons, were excluded from the earlier analysis of 500 to 700 of the donors. The sequencing pipeline was judged likely to have produced a cluster of highly shared sequence variants as a technical artifact. Across donors, most TCR sequences were observed very rarely, whereas some public TCRs were present in many individuals. It was suggested by the authors that the approach could potentially be generalized to other disease states and immunological phenotypes. Linkage disequilibrium might explain the correlated functional status among segregating V segments, but an unknown experimental factor could not be excluded. Only TCR beta chains were sequenced in this cohort, and the absence of alpha or paired-chain data limited detectable features. Sequencing depth was assumed to be roughly uniform across donors in the presence/absence analyses, though that assumption may not hold. Most CMV-associated TCR beta chains appeared to be HLA-restricted in a later analysis, and the HLA associations seemed to be driven largely by CMV exposure. Assigning TCR associations to individual alleles was difficult when HLA alleles, especially DR and DQ, strongly co-occurred. According to a later analysis, TCR association rates differed among HLA loci, with DRB1 alleles showing the most associated TCRs and HLA-C alleles showing the fewest. According to a later genetic analysis, donors in an Asian-associated ancestry cluster had fewer N-insertions in productive TCRs than the roughly 700-donor mean. At a false discovery rate of 0.05, a later analysis linked fewer than 20,000 TCR beta sequences to specific HLA alleles.

Note on this clone: The specificity of this receptor is unknown. No base quality values were provided; no much bigger clone lies one nucleotide off.

The protocol used for the library was the immunoSEQ multiplex PCR assay. A mixture of 60 forward primers for TCR Vbeta segments and 13 reverse primers for TCR Jbeta segments was used in the multiplex PCR. The CDR3 region of rearranged TCR beta genes was amplified from genomic DNA with a multiplex PCR assay. Amplified TCR beta libraries were sequenced as 87-base-pair reads on the Illumina HiSeq System. As for how the authors treated the data: In a later analysis, about 80 million unique TCR beta chains were counted across the 666 repertoires, and around 10 million of these chains were shared by at least two donors. Raw reads were error-corrected and collapsed into unique sequences by a nearest-neighbor algorithm in which closely related sequences were merged to remove PCR and sequencing errors. Alignment of CDR3 sequences to IMGT reference sequences was used to assign V, D and J gene segments. For a sequence to be retained, a match of at least six nucleotides to both a V gene segment and a J gene segment was required. Rearrangements were classified as productive when the CDR3 lacked stop codons and remained in frame with V and J, and all other rearrangements were classified as non-productive. Following IMGT convention, CDR3 was defined as the stretch from the second conserved V-encoded cysteine to the conserved J-encoded phenylalanine. In an earlier analysis of some 550 of the donors, sequences lacking an unambiguous match to a single V gene segment were excluded. In an earlier analysis of 587 of the donors, V segments were called functional above 56.7% productive rearrangements and were called segregating when the between-donor standard deviation exceeded 5%. To diagnose cytomegalovirus status from the catalog of TCR beta chain sequences, a statistical classification framework was built. In a later analysis, V and J genes were assigned by comparing TCR nucleotide sequences against IMGT/GENE-DB human TR gene sequences. Using the TCRdist pipeline, a later analysis assigned CDR3 sequences along with most-parsimonious VDJ recombination scenarios. In a later analysis, each TCR beta chain was defined by its CDR3 amino acid sequence together with its V-gene family, and reads lacking a unique V-gene family were excluded. A later analysis removed roughly 590 highly shared, low-generation-probability nucleotide sequences to deal with suspected cross-contamination and a sequencing artifact. In a later analysis, a clonal expansion index was calculated for each public chain from normalized within-repertoire ranks of inferred template counts. Generation probabilities in a later analysis came from a VDJ recombination model fitted to out-of-frame rearrangements, and those results were checked against IGoR. In a later analysis, hypergeometric tests were used to score TCR-TCR, TCR-HLA and TCR-CMV co-occurrence, with a repertoire-size bias correction applied to TCR pairs. In a later analysis, false discovery rates were estimated by permuting HLA or CMV assignments 20 times. A later analysis grouped co-occurring TCRs with DBSCAN, adding TCRdist sequence similarity when clustering within HLA-allele-positive subsets. Repertoires with fewer than 30,000 or more than 120,000 public chains, plus five repertoires with anomalous nucleotide sharing, were excluded from co-occurrence clustering. TCRdb provides this immuneACCESS table in a form limited to in-frame rearrangements. Some clones are lacking; in checked studies, under half of them reflect an unresolved V gene, and why the rest are absent is not known. V, J and clone size derive from that table, while D and trimming were established from the DNA sequence. The sample table records 150,000 to 200,000 clones; roughly 80% of these occur just once. The ten largest clones add up to around 4.5% of the sample.

The cohort was made up of approximately 670 healthy bone marrow donors. All cohort members were sampled while nominally healthy, although unrecorded immune exposures were likely present. The donor was CMV seronegative and belonged to the group of over 350 seronegative cohort members. Every donor gave a peripheral blood sample, and the peripheral blood mononuclear cells from that sample were used for TCR beta sequencing. The Qiagen DNeasy Blood Extraction Kit was used to extract genomic DNA from the blood cell samples. The TCR was taken from a man aged 25 to 40 in good health and CMV-seronegative. The specimen was PBMCs.

The CDR3 protein: CASSTPDRSFFSGANVLTF. At the DNA level, the sequence is TGTGCCAGCAGCACCCCGGACAGATCTTTTTTCTCTGGGGCCAACGTCCTGACTTTC. The chain uses TRBV11-2 and TRBJ2-6; the D gene is perhaps TRBD1, from 6 matching bases. Via the germline V gene, CDR1 is SGHAT and CDR2 FQNNGV. The CDR3 covers 19 residues, taking in both the cysteine and the phenylalanine. Only CDR3 DNA is held: 57 bases, read in frame from base 1. A distance of 20 bases separates the germline ends of V and J, which lose 5 bases and 0 bases respectively.